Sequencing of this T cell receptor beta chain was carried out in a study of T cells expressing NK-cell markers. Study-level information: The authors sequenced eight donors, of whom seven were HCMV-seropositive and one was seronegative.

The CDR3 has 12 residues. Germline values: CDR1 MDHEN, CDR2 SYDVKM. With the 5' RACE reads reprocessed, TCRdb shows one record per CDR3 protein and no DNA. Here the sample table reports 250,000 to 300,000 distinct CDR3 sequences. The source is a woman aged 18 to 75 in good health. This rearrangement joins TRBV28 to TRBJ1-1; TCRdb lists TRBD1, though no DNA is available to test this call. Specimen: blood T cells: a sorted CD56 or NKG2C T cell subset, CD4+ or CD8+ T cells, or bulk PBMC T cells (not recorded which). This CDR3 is CASSLSQAEAFF.